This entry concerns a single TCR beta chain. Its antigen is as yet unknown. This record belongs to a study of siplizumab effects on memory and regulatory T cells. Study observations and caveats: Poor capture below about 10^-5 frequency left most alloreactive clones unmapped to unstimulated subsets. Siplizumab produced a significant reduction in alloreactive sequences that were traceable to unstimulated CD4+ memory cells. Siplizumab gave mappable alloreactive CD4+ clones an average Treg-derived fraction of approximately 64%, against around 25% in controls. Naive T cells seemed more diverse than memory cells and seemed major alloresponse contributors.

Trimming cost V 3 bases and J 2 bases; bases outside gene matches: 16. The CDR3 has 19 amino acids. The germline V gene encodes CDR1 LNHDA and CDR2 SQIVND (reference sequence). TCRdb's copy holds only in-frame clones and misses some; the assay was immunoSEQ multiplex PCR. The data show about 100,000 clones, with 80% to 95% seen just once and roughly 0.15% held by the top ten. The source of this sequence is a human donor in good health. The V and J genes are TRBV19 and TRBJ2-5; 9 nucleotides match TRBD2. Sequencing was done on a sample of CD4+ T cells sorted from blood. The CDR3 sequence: CASSIYGKTASGEQETQYF. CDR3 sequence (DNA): TGTGCCAGTAGTATCTATGGAAAAACGGCTAGCGGGGAGCAAGAGACCCAGTACTTC. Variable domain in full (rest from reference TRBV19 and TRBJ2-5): DGGITQSPKYLFRKEGQNVTLSCEQNLNHDAMYWYRQDPGQGLRLIYYSQIVNDFQKGDIAEGYSVSREKKESFPLTVTSAQKNPTAFYLCASSIYGKTASGEQETQYFGPGTRLLVL.